The 18 T cell receptor beta chains below come from one sample, sequenced in a study of cytomegalovirus exposure and HLA in healthy donors. The PCR was carried out with 60 Vbeta primers and 13 Jbeta primers. Using immunoSEQ multiplex PCR, the repertoire was profiled, and TCRdb retains in-frame clones only, with some absent. The data hold under 150,000 clones, with about 80% observed a single time. Sequencing was carried out using PBMCs. These receptors were collected from a man aged 35-49 years in good health and CMV-seropositive.

The chain has TRBV5-1 and TRBJ2-3; 7 bases line up with TRBD1. This CDR3 region has 14 residues. Trimming removed 3 bases from V and 1 base from J; junction bases left unmatched: 2. The V gene's germline CDR1 is SGHRS and CDR2 YFSETQ. In DNA, the CDR3 is TGCGCCAGCAGCTACGGACAGGGCACAGATACGCAGTATTTT. Translated: CASSYGQGTDTQYF. Full variable domain (missing parts from reference TRBV5-1 and TRBJ2-3): KAGVTQTPRYLIKTRGQQVTLSCSPISGHRSVSWYQQTPGQGLQFLFEYFSETQRNKGNFPGRFSGRQFSNSRSEMNVSTLELGDSALYLCASSYGQGTDTQYFGPGTRLTVL.

J is TRBJ2-3 and V is TRBV5-1, with TRBD2 matching over 9 bases. Germline loops: CDR1 SGHRS, CDR2 YFSETQ. CDR3 size: 17 residues. V dropped 7 bases and J dropped 6; count of bases not matched to a gene: 18. Here the CDR3 reads CASGQGLARLPADTQYF. The CDR3 nucleotides read TGCGCCAGCGGCCAAGGACTAGCGCGACTACCAGCGGATACGCAGTATTTT.

This CDR3 reads CASSHGSGQGFGETQYF. Written as DNA, the CDR3 is TGCGCCAGCAGCCACGGATCTGGGCAGGGGTTTGGTGAGACCCAGTACTTC. The gene calls are TRBV4-1 and TRBJ2-5, with D maybe TRBD1 (6 bases). The CDR3 extends over 17 amino acids. Germline V gene lookup returns CDR1 MGHRA and CDR2 YSYEKL. V dropped 3 bases and J dropped 5 bases, with 22 bases sitting between them.

The rearrangement joins TRBV7-2 to TRBJ1-3; 7 bases are a match to TRBD1. The CDR3 totals 14 residues. Looked up from germline, CDR1 is SGHTA and CDR2 is FQGNSA. After removal of 9 bases from V and 2 bases from J, the junction contained 7 bases not matched to a gene. The CDR3 DNA sequence: TGTGCCAGTAGACAGGGTGGAGCTGGAAACACCATATATTTT. Translated, it gives CASRQGGAGNTIYF.

The genes are TRBV7-9 and TRBJ2-5, with 14 bases fitting TRBD2. This CDR3 region has 17 residues. V trimming: 1 base; J trimming: 5 bases; junction bases outside the gene matches: 6. Looked up from germline, CDR1 is SEHNR and CDR2 is FQNEAQ (reference sequence). The chain's CDR3 is CASSLGLAGGRGETQYF. CDR3 coding DNA: TGTGCCAGCAGCTTAGGACTAGCGGGGGGGCGAGGGGAGACCCAGTACTTC.

J is TRBJ1-3 and V is TRBV10-2; the D is unclear. Deletions cut 6 bases from V and 0 bases from J, with 6 bases between. This CDR3 has 13 amino acids. Germline CDR1 WSHSY, CDR2 SAAADI. The CDR3, as DNA: TGCGCCAGCAGGCCCAGCTCTGGAAACACCATATATTTT. Protein sequence: CASRPSSGNTIYF.

In DNA form, the CDR3 reads TGTGCCAGCAGCCCCGGAAATGGCGGGTACACTGAAGCTTTCTTT. This gives the protein CASSPGNGGYTEAFF. The J gene is TRBJ1-1, the V gene TRBV6-5, with unresolved D. The length of the CDR3 is 15 residues. V lost 6 bases, J lost 3 bases, and 17 bases lay in between. Germline V gives CDR1 MNHEY, CDR2 SVGAGI.

This clone was detected only a few times. V and J are TRBV28 and TRBJ2-7; D is unclear. Germline CDR1 and CDR2: MDHEN and SYDVKM. CDR3 length: 11 amino acids. With 6 bases removed from V and 3 bases from J, the gap between germline ends came to 6 bases. In DNA, the CDR3 is TGTGCCAGCAGCCGGAGCTACGAGCAGTACTTC. This encodes CASSRSYEQYF. The entire variable domain, with the rest obtained from reference TRBV28 and TRBJ2-7, is as follows: DVKVTQSSRYLVKRTGEKVFLECVQDMDHENMFWYRQDPGLGLRLIYFSYDVKMKEKGDIPEGYSVSREKKERFSLILESASTNQTSMYLCASSRSYEQYFGPGTRLTVT.

The rearrangement uses TRBV5-6 and TRBJ1-6; maybe TRBD1 (5 bases). V lost 4 bases to trimming and J lost 10 bases, with 15 bases between them. The CDR3 length is 14 residues. Germline-derived CDR1 and CDR2 are SGHDT and YYEEEE. This chain's CDR3 is CASSLNRGMSPLHF. The CDR3 DNA follows: TGTGCCAGCAGCCTTAACCGGGGGATGTCACCCCTCCACTTT.

In DNA, the CDR3 is TGCGCCAGCAGCTTGTCCCCTAGCGGGGATTTGGAGACCCAGTACTTC. Its translation is CASSLSPSGDLETQYF. V and J are TRBV5-1 and TRBJ2-5; 9 bases fit TRBD2. The CDR3 extends over 16 amino acids. CDR1 is SGHRS and CDR2 is YFSETQ in the germline V gene. V was pared by 1 base and J by 5 bases, with 9 bases of the junction left unmatched.

The genes are TRBV7-7 and TRBJ2-7; D gene ambiguous. The germline CDR1 and CDR2 sequences are SSHAT and FNYEAQ (reference sequence). Trimming took off 5 bases at V and 7 bases at J, with 9 bases between the two ends. The CDR3 is 11 residues long. CDR3 nucleotides: TGTGCCAGCAGCGACGGGTGGGAGCAGTACTTC. Translation gives CASSDGWEQYF.

V is TRBV15 and J is TRBJ1-4; D gene ambiguous. The CDR3 covers 11 residues. Trimming took off 5 bases at V and 4 bases at J, with 2 bases between the two ends. Per the germline V gene, CDR1 is LNHNV and CDR2 is YYDKDF (reference sequence). In nucleotides, the CDR3 is TGTGCCACCAGCCTTAATGAAAAACTGTTTTTT. Translation gives CATSLNEKLFF.

The chain carries TRBV7-6 and TRBJ2-2; D remains ambiguous. Germline V gene data show CDR1 as SGHVS and CDR2 as FNYEAQ. Trimming took 2 bases from V and 5 from J, leaving 15 bases between them. The CDR3 is made up of 16 amino acids. The CDR3 DNA sequence: TGTGCCAGCAGCTTATCTGCCCCCGCTAATACCGGGGAGCTGTTTTTT. Amino acids: CASSLSAPANTGELFF.

The genes are TRBV6-1 and TRBJ1-5; no reliable D call. The V gene's germline CDR1 is MNHNS and CDR2 SASEGT. Trimming took off 2 bases at V and 6 bases at J, with 5 bases between the two ends. CDR3 length: 12 residues. CDR3 sequence (DNA): TGTGCCAGCAGTGAATTGAGTCAGCCCCAGCATTTT. This sequence encodes CASSELSQPQHF.

The rearrangement links TRBV4-3 to TRBJ2-2; a weak D match, TRBD2 (5 bases). The CDR3 runs to 16 residues. The V end lost 2 bases, the J end lost 5 bases, and 15 bases lay between the germline ends. Germline-derived CDR1 and CDR2 are LGHNA and YSLEER. The CDR3 here is CASSQLGGGETGELFF. The CDR3 nucleotides are TGCGCCAGCAGCCAACTAGGAGGAGGCGAGACCGGGGAGCTGTTTTTT.

This clone was counted a single time. This chain links TRBV5-1 with TRBJ2-3; TRBD1 might be the D (6 bases). The CDR3 loop spans 15 amino acids. V lost 2 bases to trimming and J lost 2 bases, with 12 bases between them. Germline CDR1 SGHRS, CDR2 YFSETQ. The DNA of the CDR3 is TGCGCCAGCAGCTTTTCCGACAGGTTCACAGATACGCAGTATTTT. It codes for CASSFSDRFTDTQYF.

V is TRBV4-1 and J is TRBJ2-3, with D possibly being TRBD1 (6 bases). CDR1 and CDR2 from the germline V gene are MGHRA and YSYEKL. This CDR3 has 15 residues. Trimming left V 0 bases short and J 3 bases short, with 10 bases between. The CDR3 spells CASSQEQGGTDTQYF. The CDR3 coding sequence is TGCGCCAGCAGCCAAGAACAGGGTGGGACAGATACGCAGTATTTT.

The chain recombines TRBV5-1 with TRBJ2-7; TRBD2 might be the D (5 bases). V shed 0 bases and J shed 1 base, with 8 bases lying between them. CDR1 SGHRS and CDR2 YFSETQ come from the germline V gene. CDR3 length: 14 residues. In DNA, the CDR3 is TGCGCCAGCAGCTTGGGAGGGAGTTCCTACGAGCAGTACTTC. Encoded protein: CASSLGGSSYEQYF.